This T cell receptor (beta chain) was identified in a study of cytomegalovirus exposure and HLA in healthy donors. Study-wide findings and caveats: Clonal expansion, a later analysis showed, was greater in HLA-associated TCR beta chains than in equally common others. Most TCR sequences showed up rarely, but some public TCRs showed up in many donors. It was about 150 TCR beta chains that were listed as cytomegalovirus-associated. According to reports, the classifier identified cytomegalovirus status with high specificity and sensitivity.

This clone has a handful of counts. The antigen is undetermined. Trimming stripped 0 bases from V and 6 bases from J, with 10 bases between. This CDR3 spans 14 amino acids. Germline loops: CDR1 SGHRS, CDR2 YFSETQ. The PCR was carried out with 60 Vbeta primers and 13 Jbeta primers. The protocol was immunoSEQ multiplex PCR, while the TCRdb copy is restricted to in-frame clones and leaves out a portion. Among around 150,000 clones listed, 72% were seen once. Sequencing was performed on PBMCs. This TCR was recovered from a man aged 45-65 years in good health and CMV-seropositive. The gene calls are TRBV5-1 and TRBJ2-1; the D is unclear. CDR3 bases: TGCGCCAGCAGCTTGGCGGTTGGTGCCAATGAGCAGTTCTTC. It translates to CASSLAVGANEQFF.